This T cell receptor beta chain came from a study of cytomegalovirus exposure and HLA in healthy donors. The study's findings and limits: 16,951 TCR beta sequences were associated with HLA alleles at 0.05 false discovery rate in a later analysis.

Note on this clone: Its specificity is not known. The sample has other DNA sequences that encode this CDR3 too.

A multiplex PCR was run with 60 Vbeta primers and 13 Jbeta primers. The protocol was immunoSEQ multiplex PCR, while the TCRdb copy is restricted to in-frame clones and leaves out a portion. The specimen's table records 60,000 to 65,000 clones. Germline lookup yields CDR1 SGHTA and CDR2 FQGTGA. Trimming removed 3 bases from V and 4 bases from J, with 19 bases in between. The CDR3 runs 16 residues. This chain joins TRBV7-3 and TRBJ2-7; the D gene is possibly TRBD2 (6 bases). This sequence originates from a man aged 30 to 39 in good health and CMV-seropositive. Sequencing was performed on PBMCs. CDR3 residues: CASSFGLPREGYEQYF. The DNA for the CDR3 is TGTGCCAGCAGCTTTGGACTACCCCGTGAGGGGTACGAGCAGTACTTC. Full variable domain (remainder filled in from reference TRBV7-3 and TRBJ2-7): GAGVSQTPSNKVTEKGKYVELRCDPISGHTALYWYRQSLGQGPEFLIYFQGTGAADDSGLPNDRFFAVRPEGSVSTLKIQRTERGDSAVYLCASSFGLPREGYEQYFGPGTRLTVT.